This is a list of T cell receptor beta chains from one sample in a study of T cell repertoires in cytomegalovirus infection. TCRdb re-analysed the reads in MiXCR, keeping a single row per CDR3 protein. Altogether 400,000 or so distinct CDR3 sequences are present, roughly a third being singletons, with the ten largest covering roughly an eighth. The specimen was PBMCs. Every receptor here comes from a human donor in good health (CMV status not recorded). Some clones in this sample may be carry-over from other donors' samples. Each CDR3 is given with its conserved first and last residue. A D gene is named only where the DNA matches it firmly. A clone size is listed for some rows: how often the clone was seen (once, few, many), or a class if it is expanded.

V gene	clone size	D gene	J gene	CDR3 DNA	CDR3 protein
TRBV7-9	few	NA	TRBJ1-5	TGTGCCAGCAGCTCAGGGTTGGAGGGGAACTATCAGCCCCAGCATTTT	CASSSGLEGNYQPQHF
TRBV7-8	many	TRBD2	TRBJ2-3	TGTGCCAGTCTGAGTGGCGGGGGGTACACAGATACGCAGTATTTT	CASLSGGGYTDTQYF
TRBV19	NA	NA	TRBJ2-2	TGTGCCAGTACGGACCGGAGGGCCGGGGAGCTGTTTTTT	CASTDRRAGELFF
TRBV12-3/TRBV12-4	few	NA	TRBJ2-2	TGTGCCAGCAGTTTAGTGGTTCCAACCCGGGAGCTGTTTTTT	CASSLVVPTRELFF
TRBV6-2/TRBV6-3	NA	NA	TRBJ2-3	TGTGCCAGCAGTTCTCGACACTACACAGATACGCAGTATTTT	CASSSRHYTDTQYF
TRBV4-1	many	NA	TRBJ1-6	TGCGCCAGCAGTCTAACGGGGAACCAGGGGAATTCACCCCTCCACTTT	CASSLTGNQGNSPLHF
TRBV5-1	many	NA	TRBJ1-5	TGTGCCAGCAGTTTGGGACAAGATCAGCCCCAGCATTTT	CASSLGQDQPQHF
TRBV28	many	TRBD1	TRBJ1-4	TGTGCCAGCAGTTTACGAGGGACAGATGAAAAACTGTTTTTT	CASSLRGTDEKLFF
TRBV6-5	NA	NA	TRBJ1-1	TGTTCCAGCAGCCCCCTGACAGCCCGAAGGGGCACTGAAGCTTTCTTT	CSSSPLTARRGTEAFF
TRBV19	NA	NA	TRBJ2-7	TGTGCCAGTAGTACCATCTCGGGTCTCTCGGCTAGGCACGAGCAGTACTTC	CASSTISGLSARHEQYF
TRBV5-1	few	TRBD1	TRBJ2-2	TGCGCCAGCCAGGGGGCTGCGAACACCGGGGAGCTGTTTTTT	CASQGAANTGELFF
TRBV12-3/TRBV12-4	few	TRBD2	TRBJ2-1	TGTGCCAGCAGCCCGGGACTAGCGGGGGGGCTTAATGAGCAGTTCTTC	CASSPGLAGGLNEQFF
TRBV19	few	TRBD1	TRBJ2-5	TGTGCCAGTAGTATAGGACAGGGCGAGGTTGAGACCCAGTACTTC	CASSIGQGEVETQYF
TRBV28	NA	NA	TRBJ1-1	TGTGCCAGCAGCGATCAAGGCGTAAGGGCTTTCTTT	CASSDQGVRAFF
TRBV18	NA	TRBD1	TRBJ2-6	TGTGCCAGCTCAACCGGGACAGGGCCTTCTGGGGCCAACGTCCTGACTTTC	CASSTGTGPSGANVLTF
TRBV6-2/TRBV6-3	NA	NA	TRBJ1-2	TGTGCCAGCAGTTACTGGGGTGGCTACACCTTC	CASSYWGGYTF
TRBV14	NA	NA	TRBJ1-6	TGTGCCAGCAGCCAAGTCTGGGCCGGTTCACCCCTCCACTTT	CASSQVWAGSPLHF
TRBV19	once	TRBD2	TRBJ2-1	TGTGCCAGTAGTTTAAGTACAGCGGGGGGCTACAATGAGCAGTTCTTC	CASSLSTAGGYNEQFF
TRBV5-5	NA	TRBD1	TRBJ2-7	TGTGCCAGCAGCTTGGGGACAGGGGGCCAGTACGAGCAGTACTTC	CASSLGTGGQYEQYF
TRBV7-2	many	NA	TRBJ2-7	TGTGCCAGCAGCGCCCCGGGACACAAATACGAGCAGTACTTC	CASSAPGHKYEQYF
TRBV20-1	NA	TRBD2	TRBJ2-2	TGCAGTGCTCGCAGCGGGGGGGTCAACACCGGGGAGCTGTTTTTT	CSARSGGVNTGELFF
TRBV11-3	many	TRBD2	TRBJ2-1	TGTGCCAGCAGCTTAGATGCGAGGGGAGGGCACAATGAGCAGTTCTTC	CASSLDARGGHNEQFF
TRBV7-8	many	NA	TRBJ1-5	TGTGCCAGCAGCTTAACAGGATCGGGCAATCAGCCCCAGCATTTT	CASSLTGSGNQPQHF
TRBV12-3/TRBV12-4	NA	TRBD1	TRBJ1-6	TGTGCCAGCAGTGGGACAGGCTATCATTCCCCCCTCCACTTT	CASSGTGYHSPLHF